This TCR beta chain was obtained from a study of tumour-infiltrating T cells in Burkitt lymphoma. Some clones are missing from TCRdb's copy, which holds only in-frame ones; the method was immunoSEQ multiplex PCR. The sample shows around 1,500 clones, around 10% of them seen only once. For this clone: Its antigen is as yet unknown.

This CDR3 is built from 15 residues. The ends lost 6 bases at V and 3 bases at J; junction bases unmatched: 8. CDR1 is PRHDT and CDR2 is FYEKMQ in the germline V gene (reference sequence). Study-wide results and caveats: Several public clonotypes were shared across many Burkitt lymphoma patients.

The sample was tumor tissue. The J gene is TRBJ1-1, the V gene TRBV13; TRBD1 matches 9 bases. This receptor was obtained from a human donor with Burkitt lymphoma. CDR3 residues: CASRHRGHRDTEAFF. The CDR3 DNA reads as TGTGCCAGCAGGCACAGGGGGCACAGGGACACTGAAGCTTTCTTT.